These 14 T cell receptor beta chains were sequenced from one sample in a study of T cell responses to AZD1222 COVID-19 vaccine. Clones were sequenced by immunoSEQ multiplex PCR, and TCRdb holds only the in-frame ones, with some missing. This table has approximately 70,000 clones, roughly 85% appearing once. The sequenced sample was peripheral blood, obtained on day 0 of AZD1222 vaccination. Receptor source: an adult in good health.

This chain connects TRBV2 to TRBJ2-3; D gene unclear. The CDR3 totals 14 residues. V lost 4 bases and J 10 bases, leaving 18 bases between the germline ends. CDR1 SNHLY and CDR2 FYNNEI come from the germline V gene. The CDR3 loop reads CASSVWQEKGAQYF. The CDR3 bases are TGTGCCAGCAGTGTCTGGCAGGAGAAGGGTGCGCAGTATTTT.

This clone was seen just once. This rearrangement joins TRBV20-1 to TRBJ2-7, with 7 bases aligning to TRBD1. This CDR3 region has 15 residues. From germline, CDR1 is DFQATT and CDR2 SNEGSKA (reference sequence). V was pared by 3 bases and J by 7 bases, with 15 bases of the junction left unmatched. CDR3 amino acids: CSASSTGVGLGEQYF. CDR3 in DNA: TGCAGTGCTAGTTCTACAGGGGTGGGGCTTGGGGAGCAGTACTTC.

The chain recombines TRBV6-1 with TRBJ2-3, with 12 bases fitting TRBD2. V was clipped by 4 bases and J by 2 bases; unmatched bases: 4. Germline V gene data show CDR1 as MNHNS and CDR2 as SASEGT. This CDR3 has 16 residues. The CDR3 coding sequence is TGTGCCAGCAGTGGGGGGACTAGCGGGTACACAGATACGCAGTATTTT. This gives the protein CASSGGTSGYTDTQYF.

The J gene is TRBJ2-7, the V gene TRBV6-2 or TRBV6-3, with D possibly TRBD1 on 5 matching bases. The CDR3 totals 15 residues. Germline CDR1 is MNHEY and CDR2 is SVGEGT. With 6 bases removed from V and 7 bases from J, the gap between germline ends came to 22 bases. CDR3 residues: CASSSSGPRKGEQYF. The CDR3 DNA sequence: TGTGCCAGCAGCTCTTCTGGCCCCCGTAAGGGGGAGCAGTACTTC.

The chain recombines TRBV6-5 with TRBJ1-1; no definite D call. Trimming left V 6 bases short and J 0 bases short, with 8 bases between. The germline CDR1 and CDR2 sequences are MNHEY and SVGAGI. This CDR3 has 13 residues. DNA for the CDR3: TGTGCCAGCAGAAGTCAGATGAACACTGAAGCTTTCTTT. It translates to CASRSQMNTEAFF.

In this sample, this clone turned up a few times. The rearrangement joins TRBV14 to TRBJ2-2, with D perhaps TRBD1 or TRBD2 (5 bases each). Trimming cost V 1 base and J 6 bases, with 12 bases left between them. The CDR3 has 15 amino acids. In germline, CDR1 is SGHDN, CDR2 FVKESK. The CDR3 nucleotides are TGTGCCAGCAGCCAAGTAGCGCAGGGCGCCGGGGAGCTGTTTTTT. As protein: CASSQVAQGAGELFF.

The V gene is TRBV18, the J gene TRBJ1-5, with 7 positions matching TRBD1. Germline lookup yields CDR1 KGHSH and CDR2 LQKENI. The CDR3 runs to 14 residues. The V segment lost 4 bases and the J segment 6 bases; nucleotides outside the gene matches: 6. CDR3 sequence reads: CASSLDRTGQPQHF. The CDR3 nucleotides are TGTGCCAGCTCACTGGACAGGACGGGTCAGCCCCAGCATTTT.

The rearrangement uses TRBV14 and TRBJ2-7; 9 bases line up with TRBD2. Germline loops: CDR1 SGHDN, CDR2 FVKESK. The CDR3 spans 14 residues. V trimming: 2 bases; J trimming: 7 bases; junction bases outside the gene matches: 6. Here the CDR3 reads CASSQNRLAGEQYF. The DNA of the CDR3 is TGTGCCAGCAGCCAAAATAGGCTAGCGGGAGAGCAGTACTTC.

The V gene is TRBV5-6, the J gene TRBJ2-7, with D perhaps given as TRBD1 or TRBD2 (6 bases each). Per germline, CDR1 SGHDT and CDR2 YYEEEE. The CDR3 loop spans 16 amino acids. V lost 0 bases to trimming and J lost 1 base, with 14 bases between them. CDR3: CASSLALGGGSYEQYF. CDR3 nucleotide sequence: TGTGCCAGCAGCTTGGCCTTGGGGGGCGGATCCTACGAGCAGTACTTC.

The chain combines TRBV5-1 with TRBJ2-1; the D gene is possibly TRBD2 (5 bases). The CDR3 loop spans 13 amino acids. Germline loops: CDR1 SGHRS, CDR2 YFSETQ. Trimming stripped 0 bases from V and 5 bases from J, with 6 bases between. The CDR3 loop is CASSLGLNNEQFF. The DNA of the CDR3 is TGCGCCAGCAGCTTGGGACTAAACAATGAGCAGTTCTTC. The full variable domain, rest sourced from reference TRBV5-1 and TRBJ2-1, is KAGVTQTPRYLIKTRGQQVTLSCSPISGHRSVSWYQQTPGQGLQFLFEYFSETQRNKGNFPGRFSGRQFSNSRSEMNVSTLELGDSALYLCASSLGLNNEQFFGPGTRLTVL.

The CDR3 protein is CASSSRTGESTDTQYF. The CDR3 nucleotides are TGTGCCAGCAGTTCCAGGACAGGGGAGAGCACAGATACGCAGTATTTT. The chain joins TRBV6-5 to TRBJ2-3; TRBD1 matches 9 bases. CDR1 is MNHEY, CDR2 SVGAGI, per germline. The CDR3 covers 16 residues. With 4 bases clipped from V and 0 bases from J, the junction kept 5 bases outside the gene matches.

The CDR3 reads CASSPGDILPYSNQPQHF. The DNA for the CDR3 is TGTGCCAGCAGTCCGGGGGACATACTTCCTTATAGCAATCAGCCCCAGCATTTT. The V and J genes are TRBV2 and TRBJ1-5; possibly TRBD1 for D (6 bases). Looked up from germline, CDR1 is SNHLY and CDR2 is FYNNEI. V was pared by 5 bases and J by 0 bases, with 20 bases between. This CDR3 has 18 amino acids.

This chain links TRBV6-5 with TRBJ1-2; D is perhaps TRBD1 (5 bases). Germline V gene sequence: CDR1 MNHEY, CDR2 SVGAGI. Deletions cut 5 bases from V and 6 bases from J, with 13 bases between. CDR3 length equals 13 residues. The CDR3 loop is CASSLGQGHGYTF. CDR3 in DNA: TGTGCCAGCAGTCTGGGCCAGGGCCATGGCTACACCTTC.

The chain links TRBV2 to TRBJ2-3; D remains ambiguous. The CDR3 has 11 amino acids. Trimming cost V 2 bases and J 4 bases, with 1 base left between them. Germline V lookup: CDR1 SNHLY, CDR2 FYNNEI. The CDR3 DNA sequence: TGTGCCAGCAGTGAACCAGATACGCAGTATTTT. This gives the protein CASSEPDTQYF.